Detailed here is one T cell receptor (beta chain). Its target is unknown. Germline CDR1 is GTSNPN and CDR2 is SVGIG (reference sequence). The ends were cut back, 0 bases at V and 3 bases at J, with 12 bases in the middle. The CDR3 consists of 14 residues. The authors extracted RNA and reverse transcribed it into cDNA as the sequencing template. Generated by immunoSEQ multiplex PCR, the TCRdb table keeps only in-frame clones and is missing some. The sample carries about 91,000 clones, 40% to 55% recorded once. The data derive from a study of CD8+ T cells in alopecia areata. Study results and limitations: Tissue-resident alphabeta T cells belonging to normal skin likewise get sequenced within scalp specimens.

Specimen: CD4+ T cells sorted from blood. The clonotype was recovered from a human donor with alopecia areata. V and J are TRBV30 and TRBJ2-7, with TRBD1 as a possible D gene (7 bases). Here the CDR3 reads CAWSVRRDSYEQYF. The CDR3 DNA is TGTGCCTGGAGTGTAAGGCGGGACAGCTACGAGCAGTACTTC.